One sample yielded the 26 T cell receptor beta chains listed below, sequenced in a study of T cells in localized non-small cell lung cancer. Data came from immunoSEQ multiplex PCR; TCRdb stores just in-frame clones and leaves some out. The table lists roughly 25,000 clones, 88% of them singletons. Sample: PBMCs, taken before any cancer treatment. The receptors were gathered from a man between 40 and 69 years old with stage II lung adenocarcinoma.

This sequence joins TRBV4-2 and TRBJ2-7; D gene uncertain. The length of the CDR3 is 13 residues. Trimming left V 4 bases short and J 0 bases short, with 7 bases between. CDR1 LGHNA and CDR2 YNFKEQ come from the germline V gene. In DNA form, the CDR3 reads TGTGCCAGCAGCCGGGATAGCTCCTACGAGCAGTACTTC. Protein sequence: CASSRDSSYEQYF.

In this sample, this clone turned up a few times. The CDR3 protein is CASSVSGNSGANVLTF. CDR3 nucleotide sequence: TGTGCCAGCAGCGTGTCGGGGAACTCTGGGGCCAACGTCCTGACTTTC. The chain recombines TRBV9 with TRBJ2-6, with D maybe TRBD2 (5 bases). Trimming cost V 2 bases and J 0 bases, with 9 bases left between them. The CDR3 has 16 residues. Germline V CDR1 and CDR2: SGDLS, YYNGEE.

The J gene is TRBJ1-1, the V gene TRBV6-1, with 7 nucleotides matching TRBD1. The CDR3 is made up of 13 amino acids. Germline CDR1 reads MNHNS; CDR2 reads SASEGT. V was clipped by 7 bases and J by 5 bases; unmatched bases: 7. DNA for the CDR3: TGTGCCAGCATACGGACGACAGGGACTGAAGCTTTCTTT. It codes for CASIRTTGTEAFF.

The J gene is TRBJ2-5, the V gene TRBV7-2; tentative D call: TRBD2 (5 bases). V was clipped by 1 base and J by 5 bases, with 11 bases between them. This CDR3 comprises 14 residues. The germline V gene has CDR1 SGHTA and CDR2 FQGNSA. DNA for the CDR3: TGTGCCAGCAGCTTAGATGAGGGCTCGGAGACCCAGTACTTC. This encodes CASSLDEGSETQYF.

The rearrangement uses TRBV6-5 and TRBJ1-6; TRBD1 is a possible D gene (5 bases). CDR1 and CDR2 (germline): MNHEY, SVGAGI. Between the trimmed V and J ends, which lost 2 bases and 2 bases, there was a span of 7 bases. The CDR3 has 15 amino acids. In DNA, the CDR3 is TGTGCCAGCAGTTACGAGGGGCCCTATAATTCACCCCTCCACTTT. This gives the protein CASSYEGPYNSPLHF.

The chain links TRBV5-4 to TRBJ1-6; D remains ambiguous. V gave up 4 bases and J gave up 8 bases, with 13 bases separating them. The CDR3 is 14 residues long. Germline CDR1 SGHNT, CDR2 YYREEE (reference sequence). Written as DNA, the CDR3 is TGTGCCAGCAGCATCGGGTCATCAGATTCACCCCTCCACTTT. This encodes CASSIGSSDSPLHF. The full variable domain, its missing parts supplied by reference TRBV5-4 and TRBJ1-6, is ETGVTQSPTHLIKTRGQQVTLRCSSQSGHNTVSWYQQALGQGPQFIFQYYREEENGRGNFPPRFSGLQFPNYSSELNVNALELDDSALYLCASSIGSSDSPLHFGNGTRLTVT.

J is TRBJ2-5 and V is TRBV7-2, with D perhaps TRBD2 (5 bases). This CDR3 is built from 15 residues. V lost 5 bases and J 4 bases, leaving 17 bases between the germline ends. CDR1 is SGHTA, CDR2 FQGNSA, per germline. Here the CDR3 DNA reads TGTGCCAGCAGCACCGGACTCGCCGCGGGAGAGACCCAGTACTTC. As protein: CASSTGLAAGETQYF.

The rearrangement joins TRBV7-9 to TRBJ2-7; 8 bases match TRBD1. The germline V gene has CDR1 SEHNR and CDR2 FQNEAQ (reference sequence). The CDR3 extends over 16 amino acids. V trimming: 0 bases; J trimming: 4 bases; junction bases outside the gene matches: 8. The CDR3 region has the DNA TGTGCCAGCAGCTTAGCCTTCGGGCAGGGGGCTTACGAGCAGTACTTC. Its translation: CASSLAFGQGAYEQYF.

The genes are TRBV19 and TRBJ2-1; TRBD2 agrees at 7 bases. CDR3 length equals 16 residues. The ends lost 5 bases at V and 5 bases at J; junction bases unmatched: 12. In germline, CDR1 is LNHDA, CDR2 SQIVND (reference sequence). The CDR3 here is CASSGGEDGADNEQFF. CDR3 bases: TGTGCCAGTAGTGGGGGGGAGGACGGAGCCGACAATGAGCAGTTCTTC.

For the CDR3, the DNA is TGTGCCAGCAGCTTCAACGGCAATCAGCCCCAGCATTTT. This sequence encodes CASSFNGNQPQHF. The chain carries TRBV7-8 and TRBJ1-5, with D unresolved. The CDR3 runs to 13 residues. Deletions cut 3 bases from V and 2 bases from J, with 5 bases between. Germline V gene sequence: CDR1 SGHVS, CDR2 FQNEAQ.

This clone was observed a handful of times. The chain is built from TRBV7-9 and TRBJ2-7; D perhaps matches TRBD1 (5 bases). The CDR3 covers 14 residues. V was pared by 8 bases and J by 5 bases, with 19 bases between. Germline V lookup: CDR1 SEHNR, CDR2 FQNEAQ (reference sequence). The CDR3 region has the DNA TGTGCCAGCTCCGGGTGGGGCCAGCCAGACGAGCAGTACTTC. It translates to CASSGWGQPDEQYF.

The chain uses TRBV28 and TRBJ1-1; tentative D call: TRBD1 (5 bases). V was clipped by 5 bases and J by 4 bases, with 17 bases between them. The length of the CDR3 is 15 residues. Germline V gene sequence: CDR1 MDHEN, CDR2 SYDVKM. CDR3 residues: CASSGQGWRGTEAFF. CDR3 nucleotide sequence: TGTGCCAGCAGTGGGCAGGGATGGAGAGGCACTGAAGCTTTCTTT.

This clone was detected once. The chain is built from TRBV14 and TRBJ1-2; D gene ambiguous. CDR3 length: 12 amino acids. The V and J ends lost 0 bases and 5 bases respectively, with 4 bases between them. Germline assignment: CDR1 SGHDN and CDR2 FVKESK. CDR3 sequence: CASSQDRYGYTF. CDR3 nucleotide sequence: TGTGCCAGCAGCCAAGACCGGTATGGCTACACCTTC.

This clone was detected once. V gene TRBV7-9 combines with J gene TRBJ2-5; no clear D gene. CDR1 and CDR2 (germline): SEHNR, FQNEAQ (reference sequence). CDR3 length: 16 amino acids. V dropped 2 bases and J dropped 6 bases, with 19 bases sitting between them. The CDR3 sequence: CASSLWVVEGIQTQYF. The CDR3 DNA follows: TGTGCCAGCAGCTTATGGGTAGTAGAAGGCATACAGACCCAGTACTTC.

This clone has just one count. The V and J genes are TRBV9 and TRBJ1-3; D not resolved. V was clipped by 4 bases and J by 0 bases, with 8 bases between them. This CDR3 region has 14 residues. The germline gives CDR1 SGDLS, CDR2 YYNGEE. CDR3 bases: TGTGCCAGCAGCCAGGCGGGCTCTGGAAACACCATATATTTT. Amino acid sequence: CASSQAGSGNTIYF.

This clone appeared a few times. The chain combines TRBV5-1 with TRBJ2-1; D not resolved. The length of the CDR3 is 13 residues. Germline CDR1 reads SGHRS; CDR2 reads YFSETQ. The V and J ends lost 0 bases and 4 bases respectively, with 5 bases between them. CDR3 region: CASSLGQYNEQFF. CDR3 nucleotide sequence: TGCGCCAGCAGCTTGGGGCAGTACAATGAGCAGTTCTTC.

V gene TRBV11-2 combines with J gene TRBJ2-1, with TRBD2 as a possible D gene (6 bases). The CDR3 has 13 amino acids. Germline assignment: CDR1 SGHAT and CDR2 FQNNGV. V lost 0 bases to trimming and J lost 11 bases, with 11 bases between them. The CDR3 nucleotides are TGTGCCAGCAGCTTAGATACCGGGACTCAGCAGTTCTTC. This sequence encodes CASSLDTGTQQFF. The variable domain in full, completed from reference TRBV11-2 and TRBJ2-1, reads EAGVAQSPRYKIIEKRQSVAFWCNPISGHATLYWYQQILGQGPKLLIQFQNNGVVDDSQLPKDRFSAERLKGVDSTLKIQPAKLEDSAVYLCASSLDTGTQQFFGPGTRLTVL.

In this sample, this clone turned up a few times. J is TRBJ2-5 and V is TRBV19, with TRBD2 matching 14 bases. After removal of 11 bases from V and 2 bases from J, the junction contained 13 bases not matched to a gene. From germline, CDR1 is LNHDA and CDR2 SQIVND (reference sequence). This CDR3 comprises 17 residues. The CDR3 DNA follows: TGTGCCTCAACTACGGGACTAGCGGGAGAAGGGCAAGAGACCCAGTACTTC. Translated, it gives CASTTGLAGEGQETQYF.

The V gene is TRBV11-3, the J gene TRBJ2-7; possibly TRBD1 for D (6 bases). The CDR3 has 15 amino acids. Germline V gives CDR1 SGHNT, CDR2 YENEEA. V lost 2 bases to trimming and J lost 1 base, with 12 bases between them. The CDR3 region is CASSLYEGTSYEQYF. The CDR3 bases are TGTGCCAGCAGCTTATACGAGGGGACATCCTACGAGCAGTACTTC. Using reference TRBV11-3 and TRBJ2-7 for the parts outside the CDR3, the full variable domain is EAGVVQSPRYKIIEKKQPVAFWCNPISGHNTLYWYLQNLGQGPELLIRYENEEAVDDSQLPKDRFSAERLKGVDSTLKIQPAELGDSAVYLCASSLYEGTSYEQYFGPGTRLTVT.

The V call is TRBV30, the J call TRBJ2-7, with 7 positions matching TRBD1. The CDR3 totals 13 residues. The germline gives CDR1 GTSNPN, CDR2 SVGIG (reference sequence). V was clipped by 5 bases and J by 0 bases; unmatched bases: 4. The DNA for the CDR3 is TGTGCCTGGGGCAGGGGGATCTCCTACGAGCAGTACTTC. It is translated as CAWGRGISYEQYF.

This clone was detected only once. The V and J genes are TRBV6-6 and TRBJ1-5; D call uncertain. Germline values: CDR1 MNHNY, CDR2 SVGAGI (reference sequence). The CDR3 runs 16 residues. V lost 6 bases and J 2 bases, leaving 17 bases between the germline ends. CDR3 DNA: TGTGCCAGCAGAGACCATCTGGGGTGGGGCAATCAGCCCCAGCATTTT. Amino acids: CASRDHLGWGNQPQHF.

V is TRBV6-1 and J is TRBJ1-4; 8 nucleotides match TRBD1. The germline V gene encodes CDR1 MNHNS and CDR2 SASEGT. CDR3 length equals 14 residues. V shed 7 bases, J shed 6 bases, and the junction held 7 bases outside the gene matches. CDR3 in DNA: TGTGCCAGCACCATAGGGACAGGAGATGAAAAACTGTTTTTT. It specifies CASTIGTGDEKLFF.

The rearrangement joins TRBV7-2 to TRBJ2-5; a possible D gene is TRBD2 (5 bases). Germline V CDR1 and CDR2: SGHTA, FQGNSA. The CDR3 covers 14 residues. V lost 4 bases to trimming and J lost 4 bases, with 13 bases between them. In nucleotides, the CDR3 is TGTGCCAGCAGCTCTACTAGATCCGGAGAGACCCAGTACTTC. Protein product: CASSSTRSGETQYF.

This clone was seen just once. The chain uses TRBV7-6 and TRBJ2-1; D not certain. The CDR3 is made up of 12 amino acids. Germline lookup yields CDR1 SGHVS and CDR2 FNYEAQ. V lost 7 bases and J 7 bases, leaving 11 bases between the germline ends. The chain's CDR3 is CASTLMPNEQFF. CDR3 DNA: TGTGCCAGCACCCTCATGCCTAATGAGCAGTTCTTC.

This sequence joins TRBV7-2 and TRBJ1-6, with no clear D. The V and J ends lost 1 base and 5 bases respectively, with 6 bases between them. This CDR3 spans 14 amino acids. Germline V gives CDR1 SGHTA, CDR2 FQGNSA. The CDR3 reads CASSLGTDNSPLHF. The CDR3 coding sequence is TGTGCCAGCAGCTTAGGGACGGATAATTCACCCCTCCACTTT.

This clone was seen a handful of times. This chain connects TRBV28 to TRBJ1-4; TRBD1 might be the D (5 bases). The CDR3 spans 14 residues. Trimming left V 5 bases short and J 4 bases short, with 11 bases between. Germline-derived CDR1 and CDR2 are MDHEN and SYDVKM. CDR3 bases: TGTGCCAGCAGTCAGGGCTATATTAATGAAAAACTGTTTTTT. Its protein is CASSQGYINEKLFF.